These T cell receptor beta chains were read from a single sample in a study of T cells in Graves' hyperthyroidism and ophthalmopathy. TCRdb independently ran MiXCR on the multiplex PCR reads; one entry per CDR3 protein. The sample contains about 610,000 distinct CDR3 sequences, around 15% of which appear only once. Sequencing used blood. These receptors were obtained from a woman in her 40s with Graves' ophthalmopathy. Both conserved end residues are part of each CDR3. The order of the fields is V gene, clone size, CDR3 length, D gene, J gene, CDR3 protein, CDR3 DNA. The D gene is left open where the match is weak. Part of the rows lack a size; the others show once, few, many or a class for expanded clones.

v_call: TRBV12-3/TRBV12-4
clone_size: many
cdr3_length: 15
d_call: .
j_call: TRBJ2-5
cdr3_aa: CASSLEVGRKEAQYF
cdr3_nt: TGTGCCAGCAGTTTAGAGGTGGGACGGAAAGAGGCCCAGTACTTC

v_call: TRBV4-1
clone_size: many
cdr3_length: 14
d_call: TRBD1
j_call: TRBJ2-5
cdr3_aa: CASSQSGGRETQYF
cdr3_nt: TGCGCCAGCAGCCAATCAGGGGGCCGAGAGACCCAGTACTTC

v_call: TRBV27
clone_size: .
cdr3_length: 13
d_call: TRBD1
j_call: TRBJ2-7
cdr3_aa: CASWQGQGLEQYF
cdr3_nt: TGTGCCAGCTGGCAGGGACAGGGTCTCGAGCAGTACTTC

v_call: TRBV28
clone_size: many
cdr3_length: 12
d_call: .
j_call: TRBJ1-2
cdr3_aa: CASSPWTYGYTF
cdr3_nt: TGTGCCAGCAGTCCCTGGACCTATGGCTACACCTTC

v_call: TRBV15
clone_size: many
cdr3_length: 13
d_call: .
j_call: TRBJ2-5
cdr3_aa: CAVGTTQQETQYF
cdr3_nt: TGTGCCGTTGGGACAACCCAACAAGAGACCCAGTACTTC

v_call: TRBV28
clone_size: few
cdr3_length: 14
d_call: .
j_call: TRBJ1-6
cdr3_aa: CASIPSGTDSPLHF
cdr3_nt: TGTGCCAGCATCCCGTCGGGGACTGATTCACCCCTCCACTTT

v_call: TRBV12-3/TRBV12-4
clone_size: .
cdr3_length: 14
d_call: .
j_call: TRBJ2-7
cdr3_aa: CASSPQWGTNEQYF
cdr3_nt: TGTGCCAGCAGCCCCCAATGGGGCACTAACGAGCAGTACTTC

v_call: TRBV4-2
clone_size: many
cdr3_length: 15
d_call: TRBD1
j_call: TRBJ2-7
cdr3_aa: CASSPEDRGIHEQYF
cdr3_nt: TGTGCCAGCAGCCCCGAGGACAGGGGAATCCACGAGCAGTACTTC

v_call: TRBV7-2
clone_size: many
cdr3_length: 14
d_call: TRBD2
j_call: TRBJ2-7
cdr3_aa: CASSRTSGTYEQYF
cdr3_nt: TGTGCCAGCAGCCGGACTAGCGGTACCTACGAGCAGTACTTC

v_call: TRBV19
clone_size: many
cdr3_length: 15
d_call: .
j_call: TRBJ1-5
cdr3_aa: CASSIPPGLGKPQHF
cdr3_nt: TGTGCCAGTAGTATCCCGCCAGGGCTAGGGAAGCCCCAGCATTTT

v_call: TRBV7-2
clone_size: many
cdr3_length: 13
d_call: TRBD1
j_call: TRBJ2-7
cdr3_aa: CATTPGGGYEQYF
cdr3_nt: TGTGCCACCACCCCAGGGGGCGGATACGAGCAGTACTTC

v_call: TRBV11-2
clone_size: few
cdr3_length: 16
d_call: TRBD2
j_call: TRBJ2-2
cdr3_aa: CASSRLWAGVGGELFF
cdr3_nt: TGTGCCAGCAGCCGCCTTTGGGCGGGAGTGGGCGGGGAGCTGTTTTTT

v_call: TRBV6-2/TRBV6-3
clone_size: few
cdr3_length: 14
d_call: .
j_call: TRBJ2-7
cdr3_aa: CASSYNNPSYEQYF
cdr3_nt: TGTGCCAGCAGTTACAATAACCCCTCCTACGAGCAGTACTTC

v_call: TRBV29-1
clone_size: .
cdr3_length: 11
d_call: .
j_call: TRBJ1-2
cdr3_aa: CSVTVGYGYTF
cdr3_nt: TGCAGCGTTACGGTTGGGTATGGCTACACCTTC

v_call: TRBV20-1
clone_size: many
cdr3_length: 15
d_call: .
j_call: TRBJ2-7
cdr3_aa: CSARPRTGNTYEQYF
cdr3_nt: TGCAGTGCTAGACCCCGAACAGGGAACACCTACGAGCAGTACTTC

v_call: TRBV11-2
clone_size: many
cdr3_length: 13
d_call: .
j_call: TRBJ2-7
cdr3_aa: CASSLGSPLEQYF
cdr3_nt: TGTGCCAGCAGCCTTGGAAGTCCCCTCGAGCAGTACTTC

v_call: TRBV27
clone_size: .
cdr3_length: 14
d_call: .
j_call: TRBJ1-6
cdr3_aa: CASTESSGDSPLHF
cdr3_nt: TGTGCCAGCACAGAAAGTTCAGGGGATTCACCCCTCCACTTT

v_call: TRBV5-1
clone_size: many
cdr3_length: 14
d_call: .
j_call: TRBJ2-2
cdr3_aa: CASSLEARTGELFF
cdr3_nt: TGCGCCAGCAGCTTGGAGGCGCGTACCGGGGAGCTGTTTTTT

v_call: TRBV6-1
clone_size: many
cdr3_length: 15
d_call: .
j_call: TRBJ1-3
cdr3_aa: CASSDGGTAGNTIYF
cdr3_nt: TGTGCCAGCAGTGATGGGGGAACAGCTGGAAACACCATATATTTT

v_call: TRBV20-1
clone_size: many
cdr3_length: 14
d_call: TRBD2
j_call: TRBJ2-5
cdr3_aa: CSTLAGVQQETQYF
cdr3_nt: TGCAGTACACTAGCGGGAGTCCAACAAGAGACCCAGTACTTC

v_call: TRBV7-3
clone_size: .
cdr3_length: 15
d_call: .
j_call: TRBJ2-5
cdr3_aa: CASSLTGTNRETQYF
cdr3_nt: TGTGCCAGCAGCTTAACGGGGACCAACAGAGAGACCCAGTACTTC

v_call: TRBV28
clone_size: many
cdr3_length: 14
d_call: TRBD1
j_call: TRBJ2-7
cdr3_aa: CASTTGTGPYEQYF
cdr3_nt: TGTGCCAGCACCACCGGGACAGGGCCCTACGAGCAGTACTTC

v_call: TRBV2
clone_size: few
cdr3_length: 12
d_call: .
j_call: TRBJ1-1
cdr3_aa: CASTEKANEAFF
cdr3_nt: TGTGCCAGCACCGAGAAAGCTAACGAAGCTTTCTTT

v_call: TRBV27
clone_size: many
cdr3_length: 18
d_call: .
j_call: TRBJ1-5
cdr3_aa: CASSMTAFIGAYHQPQHF
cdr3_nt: TGTGCCAGCAGTATGACAGCATTTATTGGGGCCTACCATCAGCCCCAGCATTTT

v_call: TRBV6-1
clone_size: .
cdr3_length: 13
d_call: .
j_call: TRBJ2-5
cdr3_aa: CASNGPLQETQYF
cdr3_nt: TGTGCCAGCAACGGGCCTCTGCAAGAGACCCAGTACTTC

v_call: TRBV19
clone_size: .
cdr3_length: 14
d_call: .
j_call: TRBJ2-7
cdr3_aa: CASSTDGSSYEQYF
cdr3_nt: TGTGCCAGTAGTACGGACGGTAGCTCCTACGAGCAGTACTTC

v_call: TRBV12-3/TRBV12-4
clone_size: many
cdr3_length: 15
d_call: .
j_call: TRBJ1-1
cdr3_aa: CASSPPGFKVTEAFF
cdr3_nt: TGTGCCAGTAGTCCCCCTGGCTTCAAGGTCACTGAAGCTTTCTTT

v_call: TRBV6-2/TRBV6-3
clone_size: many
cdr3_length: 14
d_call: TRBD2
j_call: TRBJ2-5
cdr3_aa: CASTRSGRIKTQYF
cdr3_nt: TGTGCCAGCACCCGTAGCGGGAGAATTAAGACCCAGTACTTC

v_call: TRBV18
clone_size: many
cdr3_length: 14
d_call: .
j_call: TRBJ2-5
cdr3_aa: CASSPPSGTETQYF
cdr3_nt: TGTGCCAGCTCACCACCGTCAGGGACTGAGACCCAGTACTTC

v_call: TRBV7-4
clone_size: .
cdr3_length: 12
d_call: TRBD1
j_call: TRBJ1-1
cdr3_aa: CASTAGTGAAFF
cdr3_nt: TGTGCCAGCACCGCCGGGACAGGGGCTGCTTTCTTT

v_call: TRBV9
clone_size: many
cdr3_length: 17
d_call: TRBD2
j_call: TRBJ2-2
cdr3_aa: CASSSPSSGRDTGELFF
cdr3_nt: TGTGCCAGCAGCTCACCCTCTAGCGGGAGAGACACCGGGGAGCTGTTTTTT

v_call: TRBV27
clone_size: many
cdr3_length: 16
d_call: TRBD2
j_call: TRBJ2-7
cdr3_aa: CASSTALGLAGVEQYF
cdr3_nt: TGTGCCAGCAGTACTGCATTGGGACTAGCGGGAGTCGAGCAGTACTTC

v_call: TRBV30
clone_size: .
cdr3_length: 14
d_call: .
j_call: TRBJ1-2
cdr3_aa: CAWSDGGASYGYTF
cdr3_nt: TGTGCCTGGAGTGATGGGGGGGCGAGCTATGGCTACACCTTC

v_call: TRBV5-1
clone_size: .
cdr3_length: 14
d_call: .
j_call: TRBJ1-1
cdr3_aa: CASSPEGGGTEAFF
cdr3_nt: TGCGCCAGCAGCCCGGAGGGGGGAGGAACTGAAGCTTTCTTT

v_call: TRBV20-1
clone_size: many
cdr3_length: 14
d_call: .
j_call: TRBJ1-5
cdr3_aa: CSARATASNQPQHF
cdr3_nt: TGCAGTGCTAGAGCGACAGCTTCCAATCAGCCCCAGCATTTT

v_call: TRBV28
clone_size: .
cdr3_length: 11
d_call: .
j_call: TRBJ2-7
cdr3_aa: CASSFRGWSYF
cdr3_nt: TGTGCCAGCAGTTTTAGAGGTTGGTCGTACTTC

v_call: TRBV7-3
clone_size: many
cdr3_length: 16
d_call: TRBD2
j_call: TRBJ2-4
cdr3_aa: CASSSKREVPKNIQYF
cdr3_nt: TGTGCCAGCAGCTCAAAGCGGGAGGTACCCAAAAACATTCAGTACTTC

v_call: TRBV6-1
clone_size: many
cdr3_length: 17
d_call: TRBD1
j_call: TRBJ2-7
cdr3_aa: CASSEVRDGTANYEQYF
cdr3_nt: TGTGCCAGCAGTGAAGTGCGTGACGGGACAGCCAACTACGAGCAGTACTTC

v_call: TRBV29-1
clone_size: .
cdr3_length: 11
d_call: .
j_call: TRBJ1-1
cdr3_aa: CSGGTDTEAFF
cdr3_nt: TGCAGCGGGGGAACGGACACTGAAGCTTTCTTT

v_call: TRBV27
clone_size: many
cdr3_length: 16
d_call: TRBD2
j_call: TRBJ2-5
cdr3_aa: CASSLGGGSLEETQYF
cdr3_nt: TGTGCCAGCAGTTTGGGTGGCGGGAGCCTTGAAGAGACCCAGTACTTC